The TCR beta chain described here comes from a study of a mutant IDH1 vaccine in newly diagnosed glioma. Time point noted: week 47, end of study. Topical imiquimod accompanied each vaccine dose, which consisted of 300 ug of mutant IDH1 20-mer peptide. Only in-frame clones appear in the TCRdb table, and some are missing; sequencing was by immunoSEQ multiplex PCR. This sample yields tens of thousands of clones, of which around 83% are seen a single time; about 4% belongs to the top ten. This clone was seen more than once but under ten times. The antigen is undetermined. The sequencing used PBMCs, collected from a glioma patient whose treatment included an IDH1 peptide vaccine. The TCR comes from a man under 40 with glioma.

The CDR3 region has the DNA TGTGCCAGCAGTTCCCTACAGATTAGCAATCAGCCCCAGCATTTT. Amino acids: CASSSLQISNQPQHF. The chain combines TRBV2 with TRBJ1-5; D gene uncertain. The CDR3 spans 15 residues. Between the trimmed V and J ends, which lost 5 bases and 0 bases, there was a span of 11 bases. Germline values: CDR1 SNHLY, CDR2 FYNNEI.